The entry that follows covers one T cell receptor beta chain sequence. Germline values: CDR1 LNHNV, CDR2 YYDKDF (reference sequence). The CDR3 totals 15 residues. V was shortened by 5 bases and J by 2 bases, with 16 bases between the two germline ends. This sample was taken from a study of T cell changes during pregnancy in multiple sclerosis. The table came from immunoSEQ multiplex PCR; TCRdb's copy has only in-frame clones and leaves some out. The sample has 75,000 to 100,000 clones; approximately 90% are singletons. The source material was peripheral blood, sampled after pregnancy. This TCR derives from a female donor in good health, enrolled as a control in a pregnancy study. The chain uses TRBV15 and TRBJ2-7; D is possibly TRBD1 (7 bases). The CDR3 bases are TGTGCCACCAGCGGCGTATCCAGGGGGGCCTACGAGCAGTACTTC. It encodes CATSGVSRGAYEQYF.